The rows below give T cell receptor beta chains drawn from one sample of a study of CD8 T cells in Susac syndrome. MiXCR, run by TCRdb on the immunoSEQ multiplex PCR reads, gives a single entry per CDR3 protein. Among about 190,000 distinct CDR3 sequences listed, 85% to 95% were seen once. The material sequenced was CD4+ T cells from PBMCs. The source is a human donor in good health. Each CDR3 is given with its conserved first and last residue. D genes are given only for firm matches. Not all rows give a size; the values are once, few, many and, for expanded clones, a class.

abundance | j_gene | v_gene | d_gene | CDR3aa | CDR3nt
. | TRBJ2-3 | TRBV6-2/TRBV6-3 | TRBD1 | CASSSQPRQGWYF | TGTGCCAGCAGTTCTCAACCTCGACAGGGATGGTATTTT
. | TRBJ1-5 | TRBV10-3 | . | CAIREGGQPQHF | TGTGCCATCCGAGAGGGTGGTCAGCCCCAGCATTTT
. | TRBJ1-6 | TRBV4-1 | . | CASSGRGPLHF | TGCGCCAGCAGCGGGAGGGGACCCCTCCACTTT
. | TRBJ2-6 | TRBV27 | . | CASQSSGANVLTF | TGTGCCAGTCAGAGCTCTGGGGCCAACGTCCTGACTTTC
few | TRBJ2-5 | TRBV12-3/TRBV12-4 | TRBD1 | CASSPGTVQETQYF | TGTGCCAGCAGTCCGGGGACAGTACAAGAGACCCAGTACTTC
. | TRBJ1-2 | TRBV18 | . | CASSPDSRGGYTF | TGTGCCAGCTCACCCGACAGTAGAGGTGGCTACACCTTC
. | TRBJ2-3 | TRBV9 | . | CASSVVAETTDTQYF | TGTGCCAGCAGCGTAGTGGCGGAAACCACAGATACGCAGTATTTT
. | TRBJ2-7 | TRBV9 | . | CASSVGSEYEQYF | TGTGCCAGCAGCGTTGGGTCTGAGTACGAGCAGTACTTC
. | TRBJ2-6 | TRBV20-1 | . | CSARDHSSGANVLTF | TGCAGTGCTAGAGATCACAGCTCTGGGGCCAACGTCCTGACTTTC
. | TRBJ2-3 | TRBV30 | . | CAWSKGASTDTQYF | TGTGCCTGGAGTAAAGGGGCGAGCACAGATACGCAGTATTTT
. | TRBJ1-1 | TRBV18 | . | CASSPPPPMNTEAFF | TGTGCCAGCTCACCTCCCCCCCCGATGAACACTGAAGCTTTCTTT
. | TRBJ1-2 | TRBV9 | . | CASSPDEFRGYTF | TGTGCCAGCAGCCCCGATGAATTCAGGGGCTACACCTTC
. | TRBJ1-1 | TRBV28 | . | CASRLPRLRYTEAFF | TGTGCCAGCAGGTTGCCTAGGTTGCGATACACTGAAGCTTTCTTT
. | TRBJ1-3 | TRBV30 | . | CAWTPSSGNTIYF | TGTGCCTGGACGCCGAGCTCTGGAAACACCATATATTTT
. | TRBJ2-3 | TRBV18 | . | CASSPGSGLTDTQYF | TGTGCCAGCTCACCAGGTTCTGGCCTCACAGATACGCAGTATTTT
. | TRBJ1-5 | TRBV3-1 | . | CASSQGQGQPQHF | TGTGCCAGCAGCCAAGGGCAGGGTCAGCCCCAGCATTTT
. | TRBJ2-1 | TRBV27 | . | CASSSRALTKEQFF | TGTGCCAGCAGTTCACGGGCCCTCACGAAAGAGCAGTTCTTC
. | TRBJ1-3 | TRBV20-1 | . | CSASAKSGNTIYF | TGCAGTGCTAGTGCCAAATCGGGAAACACCATATATTTT
. | TRBJ1-6 | TRBV3-1 | . | CASSPGTYNSPLHF | TGTGCCAGCAGCCCCGGGACCTATAATTCACCCCTCCACTTT
. | TRBJ2-3 | TRBV25-1 | . | CASSRNTDTQYF | TGTGCCAGCAGTAGGAACACAGATACGCAGTATTTT
. | TRBJ2-1 | TRBV29-1 | TRBD2 | CSTTAGLAFYNEQFF | TGCAGCACAACCGCGGGACTAGCGTTTTACAATGAGCAGTTCTTC
. | TRBJ2-7 | TRBV5-1 | . | CASSTTTYEQYF | TGCGCCAGCAGCACCACTACCTACGAGCAGTACTTC
. | TRBJ2-1 | TRBV3-1 | TRBD1 | CASSFDQGVSYNEQFF | TGTGCCAGCAGCTTCGACCAGGGGGTCTCCTACAATGAGCAGTTCTTC
. | TRBJ2-3 | TRBV20-1 | . | CSAPSGTDTQYF | TGCAGTGCCCCTAGCGGCACAGATACGCAGTATTTT
. | TRBJ1-2 | TRBV3-1 | . | CASSPRTEFSGYTF | TGTGCCAGCAGCCCGAGGACAGAATTCTCCGGCTACACCTTC
. | TRBJ2-1 | TRBV23-1 | TRBD1 | CASSQGQGRSNEQFF | TGCGCCAGCAGTCAAGGACAGGGGAGGTCCAATGAGCAGTTCTTC
. | TRBJ1-1 | TRBV5-1 | . | CASSPWVGAEAFF | TGCGCCAGCAGCCCGTGGGTGGGAGCTGAAGCTTTCTTT
. | TRBJ1-2 | TRBV12-3/TRBV12-4 | . | CASSHDAALGYTF | TGTGCCAGCAGCCACGACGCTGCGCTTGGCTACACCTTC
. | TRBJ1-1 | TRBV29-1 | . | CSVGAEGTGEAFF | TGCAGCGTCGGGGCGGAAGGGACGGGTGAAGCTTTCTTT
. | TRBJ2-7 | TRBV7-9 | TRBD2 | CASSPGLAGAAEQYF | TGTGCCAGCAGCCCGGGACTAGCGGGAGCAGCCGAGCAGTACTTC
. | TRBJ1-2 | TRBV28 | TRBD1 | CASRLSDRAHGYTF | TGTGCCAGCAGGCTCTCGGACAGGGCCCATGGCTACACCTTC
. | TRBJ2-3 | TRBV7-2 | . | CASSRLTSDTQYF | TGTGCCAGCAGCCGACTGACGTCAGATACGCAGTATTTT
. | TRBJ2-3 | TRBV6-1 | TRBD1 | CASSIGSGTGGDTQYF | TGTGCCAGCAGCATCGGGTCCGGGACAGGGGGAGATACGCAGTATTTT
. | TRBJ1-2 | TRBV12-3/TRBV12-4 | . | CASSLVEDHYTF | TGTGCCAGCAGTTTAGTAGAGGACCACTACACCTTC
. | TRBJ2-5 | TRBV20-1 | . | CSATPPTGREETQYF | TGCAGTGCTACGCCCCCGACAGGGCGGGAGGAGACCCAGTACTTC
. | TRBJ2-1 | TRBV19 | . | CASSPRHRRQSYNEQFF | TGTGCCAGTAGTCCCCGACACCGACGACAATCCTACAATGAGCAGTTCTTC
. | TRBJ2-1 | TRBV24-1 | . | CATSDFLEQFF | TGTGCCACCAGTGATTTTTTGGAGCAGTTCTTC
. | TRBJ1-2 | TRBV27 | TRBD1 | CASGIIGTGGRRYGYTF | TGTGCCAGTGGAATTATTGGGACAGGGGGTAGGAGATATGGCTACACCTTC
. | TRBJ2-2 | TRBV6-5 | TRBD1 | CASSRTGNTGELFF | TGTGCCAGCAGTCGGACAGGGAACACCGGGGAGCTGTTTTTT
. | TRBJ1-2 | TRBV5-1 | TRBD1 | CASSFTGGDYGYTF | TGCGCCAGCAGCTTTACAGGGGGCGACTATGGCTACACCTTC
. | TRBJ2-1 | TRBV29-1 | . | CSVDQGTEQFF | TGCAGCGTTGACCAGGGGACTGAGCAGTTCTTC
. | TRBJ1-1 | TRBV12-3/TRBV12-4 | . | CASSSGQFGAFF | TGTGCCAGCAGTTCTGGACAGTTCGGAGCTTTCTTT
. | TRBJ2-5 | TRBV20-1 | . | CSARDEGGRQETQYF | TGCAGTGCTAGAGATGAGGGGGGCCGCCAAGAGACCCAGTACTTC
. | TRBJ2-5 | TRBV29-1 | TRBD2 | CSGYWGRAPQYF | TGCAGCGGCTACTGGGGGAGGGCCCCCCAGTACTTC
. | TRBJ1-5 | TRBV20-1 | . | CSARVGDQPQHF | TGCAGTGCTAGAGTAGGGGATCAGCCCCAGCATTTT
. | TRBJ1-4 | TRBV20-1 | . | CSARDSEKLFF | TGCAGTGCTAGAGATTCCGAAAAACTGTTTTTT
. | TRBJ2-1 | TRBV12-3/TRBV12-4 | . | CASSPDRIGHEQFF | TGTGCCAGCAGTCCCGACAGGATTGGCCATGAGCAGTTCTTC